Presented here are 15 T cell receptor beta chains from one specimen sequenced in a study of blood T cells in healthy people across ages. Primed by a sample-barcoded 5' primer and a J-beta primer mix, a second PCR proceeded for roughly 6 to 12 cycles. A single record per CDR3 protein comes from TCRdb applying MiXCR to the 5' RACE reads. The table has 1.5 million to 1.8 million distinct CDR3 sequences, around 40% seen once; the top ten hold approximately 4%. Sequencing was performed on blood. These receptors came from a woman aged 18-30 years in good health.

Ten or more counts support this clonotype. This chain uses TRBV29-1 with TRBJ2-1; the match to TRBD2 covers 9 bases. V was clipped by 4 bases and J by 8 bases; unmatched bases: 9. Per germline, CDR1 SQVTM and CDR2 ANQGSEA. The length of the CDR3 is 14 residues. The CDR3 region has the DNA TGCAGCGTTGTTTCCAGCGGGAGGTTCTATGAGCAGTTCTTC. Translated, it gives CSVVSSGRFYEQFF.

The sample holds a few counts of this clonotype. The chain joins TRBV9 to TRBJ1-1, with D uncertain. Trimming took 0 bases from V and 0 from J, leaving 9 bases between them. This CDR3 has 15 amino acids. The germline V gene has CDR1 SGDLS and CDR2 YYNGEE. CDR3 coding DNA: TGTGCCAGCAGCGTAGGCGGGATTTTGAACACTGAAGCTTTCTTT. Its translation: CASSVGGILNTEAFF.

This sequence joins TRBV6-1 and TRBJ2-1, with TRBD2 identical over 11 bases. J lost 14 bases, V lost 8 bases, and 17 bases had no gene match. The germline V gene encodes CDR1 MNHNS and CDR2 SASEGT. This CDR3 is built from 15 residues. In DNA form, the CDR3 reads TGTGCCAGCGTTTCGGGACTAGCGGATCGCCCCCCGGAGTTCTTC. Its translation: CASVSGLADRPPEFF.

In its sample, this clonotype was seen once. V gene TRBV7-9 combines with J gene TRBJ2-1; D not resolved. The V end lost 8 bases, the J end lost 7 bases, and 9 bases lay between the germline ends. The CDR3 has 11 residues. CDR1 is SEHNR and CDR2 is FQNEAQ in the germline V gene (reference sequence). CDR3 loop: CASVSANEQFF. DNA of the CDR3: TGTGCCAGCGTATCGGCGAATGAGCAGTTCTTC.

This clonotype was observed a handful of times. The rearrangement links TRBV6-2 or TRBV6-3 to TRBJ2-3, with D perhaps matching TRBD2 (6 bases). Germline V gives CDR1 MNHEY, CDR2 SVGEGT. V was clipped by 10 bases and J by 6 bases, with 20 bases between them. CDR3 length: 14 amino acids. CDR3 loop: CATTGGYLSDTQYF. The CDR3 DNA sequence: TGTGCCACCACCGGGGGTTACCTTAGCGATACGCAGTATTTT.

The rearrangement joins TRBV9 to TRBJ2-5, with 13 bases fitting TRBD2. The junction had 7 bases not matched to a gene; V was cut back by 0 bases and J by 11 bases. Germline lookup yields CDR1 SGDLS and CDR2 YYNGEE. This CDR3 has 15 amino acids. In nucleotides, the CDR3 is TGTGCCAGCAGCGTAGAAGGACTAGCGGGGGATGAGCAGTACTTC. Translating gives CASSVEGLAGDEQYF.

This clonotype was recorded a few times. This chain connects TRBV20-1 to TRBJ1-5; no definite D call. Germline V gene data show CDR1 as DFQATT and CDR2 as SNEGSKA (reference sequence). CDR3 length: 12 amino acids. Trimming took 6 bases from V and 3 from J, leaving 9 bases between them. The CDR3 DNA is TGCAGTGCCCGGAGGCACAATCAGCCCCAGCATTTT. This codes for CSARRHNQPQHF.

The genes are TRBV20-1 and TRBJ1-5; maybe TRBD1 (6 bases). This CDR3 is built from 15 residues. Trimming took 1 base from V and 6 from J, leaving 16 bases between them. Germline CDR1 reads DFQATT; CDR2 reads SNEGSKA (reference sequence). Here the CDR3 DNA reads TGCAGTGCTAGAGGAGGAGGGGGTGGGAGTCAGCCCCAGCATTTT. It translates to CSARGGGGGSQPQHF.

The chain carries TRBV24-1 and TRBJ1-5; the D is unclear. The CDR3 is made up of 20 amino acids. Germline-derived CDR1 and CDR2 are KGHDR and SFDVKD. Between the trimmed V and J ends, which lost 3 bases and 2 bases, there was a span of 25 bases. The CDR3 DNA reads as TGTGCCACCAGTGATCCACTAGACCCTTCCCCCAGGCGGTGCAATCAGCCCCAGCATTTT. Protein product: CATSDPLDPSPRRCNQPQHF.

The sample holds many counts of this clonotype. The chain employs TRBV12-5 and TRBJ1-5, with a tentative D call TRBD1 (6 bases). Germline values: CDR1 LGHNT, CDR2 FRNRAP. CDR3 size: 13 residues. The V and J ends lost 6 bases and 7 bases respectively, with 13 bases between them. This CDR3 reads CASGDGGLQPQHF. The CDR3 DNA follows: TGTGCTAGTGGCGACGGGGGGCTACAGCCCCAGCATTTT.

DNA of the CDR3: TGTGCCAGCAGCCTGTCTTCGGTAGAGCAGTACTTC. Protein: CASSLSSVEQYF. V is TRBV3-1 and J is TRBJ2-7; the D is unclear. Per the germline V gene, CDR1 is LGHDT and CDR2 is YNNKEL (reference sequence). This CDR3 is 12 amino acids long. The V gene lost 4 bases and the J gene lost 7 bases, with 11 bases spanning the gap.

The CDR3 DNA sequence: TGTGCCAGCAGTGACGACAGGAGCTCCTACAGCGAGCAGTTCTTC. As protein: CASSDDRSSYSEQFF. V and J are TRBV6-5 and TRBJ2-1, with D tentatively TRBD1 (6 bases). The CDR3 extends over 15 amino acids. Per the germline V gene, CDR1 is MNHEY and CDR2 is SVGAGI. With 5 bases removed from V and 10 bases from J, the gap between germline ends came to 21 bases.

This clonotype appeared once. The chain joins TRBV29-1 to TRBJ2-1, with 8 nucleotides matching TRBD2. The CDR3 loop spans 15 amino acids. V was clipped by 3 bases and J by 7 bases; unmatched bases: 11. Germline CDR1 SQVTM, CDR2 ANQGSEA. Here the CDR3 reads CSVDTGTRGRNEQFF. In nucleotides, the CDR3 is TGCAGCGTTGACACCGGGACTAGAGGGAGGAATGAGCAGTTCTTC.

This chain joins TRBV3-1 and TRBJ2-3; D perhaps matches TRBD2 (5 bases). V was pared by 2 bases and J by 4 bases, with 10 bases between. CDR3 length: 14 amino acids. Germline loops: CDR1 LGHDT, CDR2 YNNKEL (reference sequence). The CDR3: CASSQTGSSDTQYF. The CDR3 region has the DNA TGTGCCAGCAGCCAAACGGGGAGCTCAGATACGCAGTATTTT.

The CDR3 loop is CASSGEGPYNEQFF. In DNA, the CDR3 is TGTGCCAGCTCGGGCGAGGGTCCTTACAATGAGCAGTTCTTC. The rearrangement links TRBV18 to TRBJ2-1, with D maybe TRBD2 (5 bases). Trimming pared 6 bases from V and 4 bases from J, leaving 13 bases between. Germline values: CDR1 KGHSH, CDR2 LQKENI. This CDR3 is built from 14 residues.